Below, 4 T cell receptor beta chains from the same sample are listed, as sequenced in a study of shared clonotypes between healthy human individuals. Measured with immunoSEQ multiplex PCR; TCRdb has only the in-frame clones, and not every one. The repertoire has over 2 million clones, roughly 94% of them found once; the top ten carry more than 0.1%. The specimen was naive CD4+ T cells sorted from blood. This sample's subset: CD45RA+ positively selected. The receptors here all came from a man younger than 35 in good health.

V and J are TRBV28 and TRBJ2-7; 7 bases match TRBD1. The J segment lost 6 bases and the V segment lost 8 bases, leaving 10 bases of the junction unmatched. CDR3 length equals 13 residues. CDR1 is MDHEN and CDR2 is SYDVKM in the germline V gene. CDR3 sequence reads: CASLLEQGREQYF. The CDR3 DNA follows: TGTGCCAGCCTACTCGAACAGGGGCGCGAGCAGTACTTC.

The CDR3 bases are TGTGCCAGCAGTCGAGTGGGACAGGGGGGCCCTGGCTACACCTTC. The encoded protein is CASSRVGQGGPGYTF. The V and J genes are TRBV2 and TRBJ1-2, with 11 bases identical to TRBD1. After removal of 5 bases from V and 7 bases from J, the junction contained 9 bases not matched to a gene. Per germline, CDR1 SNHLY and CDR2 FYNNEI. CDR3 size: 15 residues.

The CDR3 reads CASSYLGWNTDTQYF. The DNA for the CDR3 is TGTGCCAGCAGCTACCTAGGGTGGAATACAGATACGCAGTATTTT. The chain uses TRBV6-5 and TRBJ2-3; D gene ambiguous. Trimming took 6 bases from V and 3 from J, leaving 16 bases between them. The CDR3 sequence is 15 residues long. CDR1 is MNHEY, CDR2 SVGAGI, per germline.

This chain uses TRBV18 with TRBJ2-7; D is unclear. The V end was cut by 0 bases, the J end by 3 bases, with 12 bases between. CDR3 size: 15 residues. Germline CDR1 and CDR2: KGHSH and LQKENI. The CDR3, as DNA: TGTGCCAGCTCACCACCCCGCGTCAGTATCTACGAGCAGTACTTC. It translates to CASSPPRVSIYEQYF.